The 11 T cell receptor beta chains below come from one sample, sequenced in a study of T cells in Graves' hyperthyroidism and ophthalmopathy. Authors of the study amplified TCR beta CDR3 regions from RNA transcripts. The HTBI primer set served for first-round RT-PCR of the TCR CDR3. TCRdb analysed the multiplex PCR reads with MiXCR anew, one entry per CDR3 protein. This sample yields under 350,000 distinct CDR3 sequences, of which around a fifth are seen a single time; around 50% belongs to the top ten. Specimen: blood. The receptors come from a woman aged 50 to 60 with Graves' hyperthyroidism.

This clonotype has a count of ten or more. The chain recombines TRBV7-6 with TRBJ2-5; no reliable D call. The CDR3 has 16 amino acids. CDR1 and CDR2 (germline): SGHVS, FNYEAQ. V was cut by 0 bases and J by 1 base, with 12 bases left in between. In DNA, the CDR3 is TGTGCCAGCAGCTTAGCGCCACAGACCCGCCAAGAGACCCAGTACTTC. It is translated as CASSLAPQTRQETQYF.

This clonotype was counted many times. The chain recombines TRBV6-1 with TRBJ1-5; 8 positions match TRBD1. V was pared by 1 base and J by 3 bases, with 2 bases of the junction left unmatched. This CDR3 is 15 amino acids long. CDR1 and CDR2 (germline): MNHNS, SASEGT. CDR3 loop: CASSEVDRVNQPQHF. Here the CDR3 DNA reads TGTGCCAGCAGTGAAGTGGACAGGGTCAATCAGCCCCAGCATTTT.

This clonotype was seen many times. V is TRBV20-1 and J is TRBJ2-5; 8 nucleotides match TRBD2. Per the germline V gene, CDR1 is DFQATT and CDR2 is SNEGSKA (reference sequence). Trimming at V came to 0 bases and at J to 7 bases, leaving 16 bases not matched to a gene. The CDR3 has 17 amino acids. DNA of the CDR3: TGCAGTGCTAGAGATCTCGCGGGGGGAAATAAGAGGGTGACCCAGTACTTC. It specifies CSARDLAGGNKRVTQYF.

Ten or more counts support this clonotype. The CDR3 spells CASSLARLAGFDTQYF. The CDR3 DNA follows: TGTGCCAGCAGTTTAGCCAGACTAGCGGGATTTGATACGCAGTATTTT. The chain combines TRBV12-3 or TRBV12-4 with TRBJ2-3; 11 bases are a match to TRBD2. The V gene end was trimmed by 0 bases and the J gene end by 6 bases; junction bases not matched to a gene: 5. The CDR3 runs 16 residues.

This clonotype was seen many times. This chain connects TRBV11-2 to TRBJ1-5, with D uncertain. The CDR3 has 15 amino acids. Trimming removed 0 bases at V and 3 bases at J, with 9 bases between. Germline loops: CDR1 SGHAT, CDR2 FQNNGV. CDR3 sequence: CASSLEVNPNQPQHF. In DNA, the CDR3 is TGTGCCAGCAGCTTAGAAGTTAATCCCAATCAGCCCCAGCATTTT.

This clonotype has a handful of counts. The chain carries TRBV12-5 and TRBJ2-7; 10 positions match TRBD2. In germline, CDR1 is LGHNT, CDR2 FRNRAP. This CDR3 comprises 16 residues. J gave up 4 bases and V 3 bases, and 9 bases lay outside the gene matches. CDR3 protein: CASGFISGGAKYEQYF. The CDR3 DNA is TGTGCTAGTGGTTTCATAAGCGGGGGGGCCAAGTACGAGCAGTACTTC.

This clonotype came up many times. The V call is TRBV24-1, the J call TRBJ2-5; TRBD1 or TRBD2 may be the D gene (5 bases each). Germline lookup yields CDR1 KGHDR and CDR2 SFDVKD. Trimming pared 4 bases from V and 5 bases from J, leaving 10 bases between. The CDR3 runs to 13 residues. Here the CDR3 reads CATSDAGTETQYF. In nucleotides, the CDR3 is TGTGCCACCAGTGACGCCGGGACGGAGACCCAGTACTTC.

Many counts were recorded for this clonotype. The chain combines TRBV12-3 or TRBV12-4 with TRBJ2-1, with 8 bases fitting TRBD2. V shed 6 bases and J 4 bases; nucleotides not matched to a gene: 8. CDR3 size: 15 residues. DNA of the CDR3: TGTGCCAGCAGACCCGGGACTAGGTTTTACAATGAGCAGTTCTTC. It yields the protein CASRPGTRFYNEQFF.

This clonotype was counted many times. CDR3 sequence reads: CASSFSTKDTQYF. The CDR3 nucleotides read TGTGCCAGCAGCTTTTCTACCAAAGATACGCAGTATTTT. This chain links TRBV11-2 with TRBJ2-3, with D uncertain. Looked up from germline, CDR1 is SGHAT and CDR2 is FQNNGV. The CDR3 length is 13 residues. The V gene lost 3 bases and the J gene lost 5 bases, with 9 bases spanning the gap.

J is TRBJ2-3 and V is TRBV5-1; 9 positions match TRBD2. The J segment lost 2 bases and the V segment lost 0 bases, leaving 4 bases of the junction unmatched. Looked up from germline, CDR1 is SGHRS and CDR2 is YFSETQ. CDR3 length: 16 residues. The CDR3 sequence: CASSLGVAGVTDTQYF. DNA for the CDR3: TGCGCCAGCAGCTTGGGGGTAGCGGGGGTCACAGATACGCAGTATTTT.

The chain recombines TRBV20-1 with TRBJ1-2; tentative D call: TRBD1 (5 bases). V shed 1 base and J shed 8 bases, with 20 bases lying between them. The germline CDR1 and CDR2 sequences are DFQATT and SNEGSKA (reference sequence). This CDR3 is 15 amino acids long. The CDR3 reads CSARGPNLGERGYTF. The CDR3 DNA follows: TGCAGTGCTAGAGGGCCGAATTTGGGGGAGAGAGGCTACACCTTC.